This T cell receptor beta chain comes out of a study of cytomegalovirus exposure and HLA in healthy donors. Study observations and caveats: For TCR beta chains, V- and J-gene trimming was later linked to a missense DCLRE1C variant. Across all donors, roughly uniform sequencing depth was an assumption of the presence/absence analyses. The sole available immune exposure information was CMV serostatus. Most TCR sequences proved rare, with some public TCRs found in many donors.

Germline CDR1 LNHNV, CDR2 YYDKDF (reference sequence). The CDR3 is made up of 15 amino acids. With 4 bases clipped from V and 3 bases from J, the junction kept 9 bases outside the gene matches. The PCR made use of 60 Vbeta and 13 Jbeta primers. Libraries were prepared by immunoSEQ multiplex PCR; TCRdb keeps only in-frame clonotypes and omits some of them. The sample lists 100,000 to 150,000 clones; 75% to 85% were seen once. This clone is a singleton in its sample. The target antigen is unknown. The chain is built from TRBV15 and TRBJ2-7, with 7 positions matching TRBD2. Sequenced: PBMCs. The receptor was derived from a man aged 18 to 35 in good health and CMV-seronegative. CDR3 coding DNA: TGTGCCACCAGCACAGGGTGGAGCGGGATCTACGAGCAGTACGTC. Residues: CATSTGWSGIYEQYV.